The rows below give T cell receptor beta chains drawn from one sample of a study of blood T cell repertoires in COVID-19. Profiled with immunoSEQ multiplex PCR; TCRdb holds only in-frame clones, not every one. Of over 100,000 clones listed, less than 90% are singletons. Sequencing used peripheral blood. The receptors were sampled from a man aged 80 or over with acute or convalescent COVID-19. Each CDR3 is given with its conserved first and last residue. D genes are given only for firm matches. Rows give clone size only sometimes, using once, few, many, or a class for an expanded clone.

d_gene | j_gene | abundance | v_gene | CDR3aa | CDR3nt
TRBD2 | TRBJ2-5 | NA | TRBV19 | CASSRGGAVKGETQYF | TGTGCCAGTAGTCGCGGGGGGGCGGTAAAGGGCGAGACCCAGTACTTC
TRBD1 | TRBJ1-4 | NA | TRBV7-9 | CASSLGTGREKLFF | TGTGCCAGCAGCTTAGGGACAGGTCGAGAAAAACTGTTTTTT
TRBD1 | TRBJ1-3 | NA | TRBV2 | CASKGTGGAAFGNTIYF | TGTGCCAGCAAGGGGACAGGGGGCGCCGCCTTCGGAAACACCATATATTTT
TRBD2 | TRBJ2-7 | NA | TRBV6-5 | CASRGTSAPPYEQYF | TGTGCCAGCAGGGGGACTAGCGCGCCACCCTACGAGCAGTACTTC
NA | TRBJ2-5 | NA | TRBV7-8 | CASSLMGLWNF | TGTGCCAGCAGCTTAATGGGACTTTGGAACTTC
TRBD2 | TRBJ2-3 | NA | TRBV27 | CASSSPGTSGYTDTQYF | TGTGCCAGCAGTTCGCCCGGGACTAGCGGATACACAGATACGCAGTATTTT
NA | TRBJ2-3 | NA | TRBV5-1 | CASSLERPGTHTDTQYF | TGCGCCAGCAGCCTAGAACGACCCGGAACCCACACAGATACGCAGTATTTT
NA | TRBJ2-5 | NA | TRBV6-5 | CASSYRGGGRETQYF | TGTGCCAGCAGTTACCGTGGGGGGGGCCGGGAGACCCAGTACTTC
NA | TRBJ2-4 | NA | TRBV5-4 | CASSLEGDTPPIF | TGTGCCAGCAGCTTGGAAGGGGATACACCCCCAATCTTC
TRBD1 | TRBJ1-1 | few | TRBV10-3 | CAIGDRDTEAFF | TGTGCCATCGGGGACAGGGACACTGAAGCTTTCTTT
TRBD1 | TRBJ2-2 | NA | TRBV10-1 | CASSLTGAKTGELFF | TGCGCCAGCAGTCTGACAGGGGCCAAGACCGGGGAGCTGTTTTTT
NA | TRBJ1-4 | NA | TRBV28 | CASETATNEKLFF | TGTGCCAGCGAAACAGCAACTAATGAAAAACTGTTTTTT
NA | TRBJ1-1 | NA | TRBV6-4 | CASSLTANTEAFF | TGTGCCAGCAGCCTGACAGCGAACACTGAAGCTTTCTTT
TRBD2 | TRBJ2-3 | NA | TRBV5-4 | CASSSGGGADTQYF | TGTGCCAGCAGCTCCGGCGGGGGGGCAGATACGCAGTATTTT
NA | TRBJ1-4 | once | TRBV4-1 | CASSQVWALGQNEKLFF | TGCGCCAGCAGCCAAGTTTGGGCTTTGGGTCAGAATGAAAAACTGTTTTTT
NA | TRBJ2-4 | NA | TRBV10-1 | CASSESRVAKNIQYF | TGCGCCAGCAGTGAGTCGAGAGTAGCCAAAAACATTCAGTACTTC
TRBD1 | TRBJ1-2 | few | TRBV11-2 | CASSQQGVYGYTF | TGTGCCAGCAGCCAACAGGGGGTTTATGGCTACACCTTC
TRBD2 | TRBJ2-3 | NA | TRBV11-3 | CASSPGLAGGPPTQYF | TGTGCCAGCAGTCCGGGACTAGCGGGGGGGCCGCCTACGCAGTATTTT
NA | TRBJ1-2 | NA | TRBV12-3/TRBV12-4 | CASRSGEYYGYTF | TGTGCCAGCAGGTCAGGGGAGTACTATGGCTACACCTTC
TRBD1 | TRBJ1-1 | NA | TRBV7-6 | CASSLELTGTTEAFF | TGTGCCAGCAGCTTAGAGTTGACAGGGACCACTGAAGCTTTCTTT
NA | TRBJ1-2 | NA | TRBV21-1 | CASSRVGWARGGYTF | TGTGCCAGCAGCCGAGTCGGGTGGGCGCGGGGTGGCTACACCTTC
NA | TRBJ1-5 | NA | TRBV6-5 | CASKGTLDQPQHF | TGTGCCAGCAAGGGGACTTTAGATCAGCCCCAGCATTTT
TRBD2 | TRBJ2-1 | NA | TRBV3-1/TRBV3-2 | CASRSGRAENEQFF | TGTGCCAGCCGAAGCGGGAGGGCCGAGAATGAGCAGTTCTTC
NA | TRBJ1-5 | NA | TRBV19 | CASSSGGGAKPQHF | TGTGCCAGTAGTTCCGGGGGGGGTGCAAAGCCCCAGCATTTT
TRBD2 | TRBJ2-3 | NA | TRBV5-1 | CASSLGSSGFTDTQYF | TGCGCCAGCAGCTTAGGGTCTAGCGGCTTCACAGATACGCAGTATTTT
TRBD1 | TRBJ1-1 | NA | TRBV10-3 | CAISKGQMNTEAFF | TGTGCCATCAGCAAGGGACAGATGAACACTGAAGCTTTCTTT
TRBD2 | TRBJ2-3 | NA | TRBV6-6 | CASSLPTSGRAYTDTQYF | TGTGCCAGCAGTCTACCGACTAGCGGGAGGGCCTACACAGATACGCAGTATTTT
NA | TRBJ1-5 | NA | TRBV5-1 | CASSHTPDSNQPQHF | TGCGCCAGCAGCCATACTCCTGATAGCAATCAGCCCCAGCATTTT
NA | TRBJ2-5 | NA | TRBV29-1 | CSAVNLAFRETQYF | TGCAGCGCCGTTAACCTAGCGTTCCGAGAGACCCAGTACTTC
TRBD2 | TRBJ2-3 | NA | TRBV29-1 | CSVGAGAGDTQYF | TGCAGCGTTGGGGCGGGAGCGGGAGATACGCAGTATTTT
NA | TRBJ2-1 | NA | TRBV18 | CASSPISEYEQFF | TGTGCCAGCTCACCGATTAGTGAGTATGAGCAGTTCTTC
NA | TRBJ1-3 | NA | TRBV12-3/TRBV12-4 | CASQDSSGNTIYF | TGTGCCAGCCAGGATAGCTCTGGAAACACCATATATTTT
NA | TRBJ2-6 | NA | TRBV5-1 | CASSFRAGEGPGANVLTF | TGCGCCAGCAGCTTTAGGGCAGGGGAAGGTCCTGGGGCCAACGTCCTGACTTTC
NA | TRBJ2-1 | NA | TRBV5-8 | CASSSRGQGTSNEQFF | TGTGCCAGCAGCTCCCGCGGTCAGGGAACCTCGAATGAGCAGTTCTTC
NA | TRBJ1-5 | NA | TRBV7-3 | CASSHGEDTPSNQPQHF | TGTGCCAGCAGCCATGGTGAGGACACTCCTAGCAATCAGCCCCAGCATTTT
TRBD1 | TRBJ2-2 | NA | TRBV10-1 | CASSESRQGNTGELFF | TGCGCCAGCAGTGAGTCGAGACAGGGAAACACCGGGGAGCTGTTTTTT
TRBD1 | TRBJ1-6 | NA | TRBV28 | CASGDSLRGPLHF | TGTGCCAGCGGGGACAGTTTAAGAGGCCCCCTCCACTTT
NA | TRBJ2-3 | NA | TRBV3-1/TRBV3-2 | CASSSNWGASTDTQYF | TGTGCCAGCAGCTCCAATTGGGGAGCTAGCACAGATACGCAGTATTTT
NA | TRBJ2-3 | NA | TRBV9 | CASSPQVSDTQYF | TGTGCCAGCAGCCCCCAGGTGTCAGATACGCAGTATTTT
TRBD2 | TRBJ2-3 | NA | TRBV30 | CAWTRLAGRTDTQYF | TGTGCCTGGACTCGACTAGCGGGACGCACAGATACGCAGTATTTT
NA | TRBJ1-6 | NA | TRBV5-1 | CASSLGGIGSSYNSPLHF | TGCGCCAGCAGCTTGGGAGGTATCGGGAGTTCCTATAATTCACCCCTCCACTTT
TRBD1 | TRBJ1-2 | NA | TRBV19 | CASSPLTGGDGYTF | TGTGCCAGTAGTCCTCTGACAGGGGGCGATGGCTACACCTTC
TRBD1 | TRBJ1-2 | NA | TRBV10-3 | CAITATGGPNYGYTF | TGTGCCATCACCGCGACAGGGGGCCCCAACTATGGCTACACCTTC
NA | TRBJ1-1 | NA | TRBV2 | CASSEEIRAFF | TGTGCCAGCAGTGAAGAGATACGGGCTTTCTTT
TRBD1 | TRBJ1-1 | NA | TRBV28 | CASSVQGAVTEAFF | TGTGCCAGCAGTGTTCAGGGGGCGGTCACTGAAGCTTTCTTT
TRBD1 | TRBJ1-1 | NA | TRBV7-3 | CASSVGQGVTEAFF | TGTGCCAGCAGCGTCGGACAGGGGGTCACTGAAGCTTTCTTT
NA | TRBJ2-3 | NA | TRBV7-2 | CASSLGAGATDTQYF | TGTGCCAGCAGCTTAGGGGCAGGGGCAACAGATACGCAGTATTTT
NA | TRBJ2-2 | NA | TRBV6-5 | CASSYAGFTGELFF | TGTGCCAGCAGTTACGCAGGGTTCACCGGGGAGCTGTTTTTT
NA | TRBJ2-7 | NA | TRBV7-8 | CASSPGPSEQYF | TGTGCCAGCAGCCCAGGGCCTAGCGAGCAGTACTTC
TRBD2 | TRBJ2-3 | NA | TRBV5-6 | CASSLAKGTSGSTDTQYF | TGTGCCAGCAGCTTGGCCAAGGGGACTAGCGGGAGCACAGATACGCAGTATTTT
TRBD2 | TRBJ2-5 | once | TRBV5-1 | CASSLVSRGGPGETQYF | TGCGCCAGCAGCTTGGTTTCGCGGGGGGGCCCGGGGGAGACCCAGTACTTC
TRBD1 | TRBJ2-7 | NA | TRBV2 | CASAPGTGAYEQYF | TGTGCCAGCGCCCCCGGGACAGGGGCCTACGAGCAGTACTTC
NA | TRBJ2-1 | once | TRBV24-1 | CATSDLSDPGEQFF | TGTGCCACCAGTGATTTGTCCGATCCGGGTGAGCAGTTCTTC
NA | TRBJ1-2 | NA | TRBV11-2 | CASSPVTTANYGYTF | TGTGCCAGCAGCCCGGTTACGACAGCAAACTATGGCTACACCTTC
NA | TRBJ1-1 | NA | TRBV18 | CASSPPSGGTEAFF | TGTGCCAGCTCACCCCCCTCGGGGGGCACTGAAGCTTTCTTT